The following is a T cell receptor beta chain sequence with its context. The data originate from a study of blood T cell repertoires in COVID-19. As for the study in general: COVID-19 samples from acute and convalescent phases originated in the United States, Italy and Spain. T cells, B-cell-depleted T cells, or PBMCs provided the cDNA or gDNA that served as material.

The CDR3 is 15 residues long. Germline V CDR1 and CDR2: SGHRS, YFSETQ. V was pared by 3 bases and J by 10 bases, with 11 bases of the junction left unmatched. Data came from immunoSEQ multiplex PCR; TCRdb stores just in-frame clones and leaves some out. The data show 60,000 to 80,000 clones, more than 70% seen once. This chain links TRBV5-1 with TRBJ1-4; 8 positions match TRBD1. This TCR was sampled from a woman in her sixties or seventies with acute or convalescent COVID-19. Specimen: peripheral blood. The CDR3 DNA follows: TGCGCCAGCAGCTCGCAGGGGGCGCGGGAAGGAAAACTGTTTTTT. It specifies CASSSQGAREGKLFF.